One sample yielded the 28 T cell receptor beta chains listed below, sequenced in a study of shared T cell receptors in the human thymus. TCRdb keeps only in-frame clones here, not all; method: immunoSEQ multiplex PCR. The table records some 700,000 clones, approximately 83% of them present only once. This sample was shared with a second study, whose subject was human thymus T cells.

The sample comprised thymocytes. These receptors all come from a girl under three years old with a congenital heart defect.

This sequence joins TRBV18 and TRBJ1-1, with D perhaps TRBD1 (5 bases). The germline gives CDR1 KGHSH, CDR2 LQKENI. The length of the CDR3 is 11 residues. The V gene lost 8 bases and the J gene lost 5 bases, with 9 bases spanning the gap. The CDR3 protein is CASIGATEAFF. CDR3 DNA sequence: TGTGCCAGCATAGGGGCGACTGAAGCTTTCTTT.

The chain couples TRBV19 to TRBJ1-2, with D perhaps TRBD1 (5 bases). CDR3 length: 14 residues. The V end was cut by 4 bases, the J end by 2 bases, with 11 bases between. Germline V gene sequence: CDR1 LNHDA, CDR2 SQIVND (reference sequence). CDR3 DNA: TGTGCCAGTAGTAGAGCAGGGCCAAACTATGGCTACACCTTC. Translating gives CASSRAGPNYGYTF.

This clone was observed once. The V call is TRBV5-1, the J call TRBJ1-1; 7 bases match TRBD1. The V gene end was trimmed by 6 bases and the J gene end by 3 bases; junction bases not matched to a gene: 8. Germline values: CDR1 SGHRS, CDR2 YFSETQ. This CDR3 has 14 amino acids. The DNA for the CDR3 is TGCGCCAGCAAAGGTGGAGGGGGCCACACTGAAGCTTTCTTT. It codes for CASKGGGGHTEAFF.

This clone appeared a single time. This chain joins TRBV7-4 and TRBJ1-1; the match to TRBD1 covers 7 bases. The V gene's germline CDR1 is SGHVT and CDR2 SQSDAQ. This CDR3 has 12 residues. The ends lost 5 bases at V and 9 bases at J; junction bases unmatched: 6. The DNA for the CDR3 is TGTGCCAGCAGCCTACAGGGGAAACAAGCTTTCTTT. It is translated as CASSLQGKQAFF.

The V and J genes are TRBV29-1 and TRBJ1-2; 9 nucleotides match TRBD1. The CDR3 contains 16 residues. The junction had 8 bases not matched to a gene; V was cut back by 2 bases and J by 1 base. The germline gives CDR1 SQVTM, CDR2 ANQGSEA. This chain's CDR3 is CSVEQPGQGFNYGYTF. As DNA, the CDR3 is TGCAGCGTTGAACAACCGGGACAGGGATTTAACTATGGCTACACCTTC.

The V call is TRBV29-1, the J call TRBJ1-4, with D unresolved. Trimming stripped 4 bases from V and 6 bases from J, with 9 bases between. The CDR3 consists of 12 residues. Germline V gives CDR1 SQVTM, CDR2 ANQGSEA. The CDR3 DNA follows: TGCAGCGTTGCCTGGTCAGATGAAAAACTGTTTTTT. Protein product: CSVAWSDEKLFF.

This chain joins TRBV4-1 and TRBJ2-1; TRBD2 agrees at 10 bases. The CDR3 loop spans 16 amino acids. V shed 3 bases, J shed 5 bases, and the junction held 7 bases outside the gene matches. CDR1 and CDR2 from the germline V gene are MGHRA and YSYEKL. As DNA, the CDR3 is TGCGCCAGCAGCCACCCAGGACTAGCGGCGCACAATGAGCAGTTCTTC. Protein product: CASSHPGLAAHNEQFF.

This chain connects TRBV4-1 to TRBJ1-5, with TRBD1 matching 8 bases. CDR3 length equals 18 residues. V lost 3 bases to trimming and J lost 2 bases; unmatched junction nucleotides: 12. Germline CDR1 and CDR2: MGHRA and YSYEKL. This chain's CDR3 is CASSHTLRTGMGNQPQHF. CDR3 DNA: TGCGCCAGCAGCCACACACTAAGGACAGGGATGGGCAATCAGCCCCAGCATTTT.

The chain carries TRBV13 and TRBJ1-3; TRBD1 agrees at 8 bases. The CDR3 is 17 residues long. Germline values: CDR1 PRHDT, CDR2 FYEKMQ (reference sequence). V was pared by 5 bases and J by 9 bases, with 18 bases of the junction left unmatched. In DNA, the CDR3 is TGTGCCAGCAGCCCACTCCCCCGGACAGGGAGTCTCGGCACCATATATTTT. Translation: CASSPLPRTGSLGTIYF.

CDR3 protein: CASSPKQGSLGETQYF. In nucleotides, the CDR3 is TGTGCCAGCAGCCCCAAACAGGGAAGTCTTGGAGAGACCCAGTACTTC. The rearrangement links TRBV5-5 to TRBJ2-5; tentative D call: TRBD1 (6 bases). Trimming pared 4 bases from V and 4 bases from J, leaving 20 bases between. The germline V gene encodes CDR1 SGHKS and CDR2 YYEKEE (reference sequence). The CDR3 has 16 amino acids.

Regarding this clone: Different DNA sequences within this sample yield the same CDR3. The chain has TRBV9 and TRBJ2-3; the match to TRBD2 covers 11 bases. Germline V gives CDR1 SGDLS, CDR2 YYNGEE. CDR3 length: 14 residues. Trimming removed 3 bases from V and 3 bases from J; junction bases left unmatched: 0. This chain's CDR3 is CASSGTSGTDTQYF. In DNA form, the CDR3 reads TGTGCCAGCAGCGGGACTAGCGGGACAGATACGCAGTATTTT.

CDR3 amino acids: CASSRPGPPRGSGNTIYF. CDR3 nucleotide sequence: TGTGCCAGCAGCCGACCGGGGCCCCCCAGGGGGAGCGGAAACACCATATATTTT. J is TRBJ1-3 and V is TRBV16, with 7 bases lining up with TRBD1. The CDR3 extends over 18 amino acids. J gave up 4 bases and V 4 bases, and 16 bases lay outside the gene matches. CDR1 KGHSY and CDR2 FQNENV come from the germline V gene.

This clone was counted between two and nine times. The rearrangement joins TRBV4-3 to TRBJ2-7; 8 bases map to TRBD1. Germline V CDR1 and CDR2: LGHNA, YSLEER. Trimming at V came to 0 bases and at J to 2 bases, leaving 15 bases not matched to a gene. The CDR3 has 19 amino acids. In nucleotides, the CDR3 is TGCGCCAGCAGCCAAGATTCTCCGGGGGAGACGGACAGGGCCTACGAGCAGTACTTC. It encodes CASSQDSPGETDRAYEQYF.

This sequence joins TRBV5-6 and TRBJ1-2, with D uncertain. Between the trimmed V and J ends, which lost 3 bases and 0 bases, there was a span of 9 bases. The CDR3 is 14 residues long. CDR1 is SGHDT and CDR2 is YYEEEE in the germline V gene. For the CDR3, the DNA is TGTGCCAGCAGCTCGCGGATAGCTAACTATGGCTACACCTTC. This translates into CASSSRIANYGYTF.

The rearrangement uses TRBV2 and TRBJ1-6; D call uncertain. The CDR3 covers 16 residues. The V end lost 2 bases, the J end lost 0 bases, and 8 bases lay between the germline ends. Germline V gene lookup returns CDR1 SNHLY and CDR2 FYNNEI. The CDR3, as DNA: TGTGCCAGCAGTGAATATCAGGTCTCCTATAATTCACCCCTCCACTTT. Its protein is CASSEYQVSYNSPLHF.

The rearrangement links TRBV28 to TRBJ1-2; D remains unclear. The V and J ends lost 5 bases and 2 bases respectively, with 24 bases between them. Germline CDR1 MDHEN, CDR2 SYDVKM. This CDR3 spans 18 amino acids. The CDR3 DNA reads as TGTGCCAGCAGTCCTCAGGTGAGACGCAGATCTCCAAACTATGGCTACACCTTC. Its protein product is CASSPQVRRRSPNYGYTF.

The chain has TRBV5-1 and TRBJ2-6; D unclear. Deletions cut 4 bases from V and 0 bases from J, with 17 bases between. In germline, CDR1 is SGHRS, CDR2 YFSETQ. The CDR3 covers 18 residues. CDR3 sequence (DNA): TGCGCCAGCAGCCTGGCGCCGTCCCCCGGCTCTGGGGCCAACGTCCTGACTTTC. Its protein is CASSLAPSPGSGANVLTF.

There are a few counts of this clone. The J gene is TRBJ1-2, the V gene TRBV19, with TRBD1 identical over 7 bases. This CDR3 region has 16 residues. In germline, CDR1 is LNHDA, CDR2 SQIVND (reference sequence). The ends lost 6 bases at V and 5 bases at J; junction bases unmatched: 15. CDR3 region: CASRKMPLTGRYGYTF. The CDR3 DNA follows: TGTGCCAGTAGGAAAATGCCCCTGACAGGGAGATATGGCTACACCTTC.

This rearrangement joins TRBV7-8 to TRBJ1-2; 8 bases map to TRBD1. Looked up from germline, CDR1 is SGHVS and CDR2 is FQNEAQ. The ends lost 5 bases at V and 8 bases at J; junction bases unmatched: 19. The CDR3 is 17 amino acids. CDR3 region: CASSPPRGDSDREGYTF. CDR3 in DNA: TGTGCCAGCAGCCCCCCTAGAGGAGATTCGGACAGGGAAGGCTACACCTTC.

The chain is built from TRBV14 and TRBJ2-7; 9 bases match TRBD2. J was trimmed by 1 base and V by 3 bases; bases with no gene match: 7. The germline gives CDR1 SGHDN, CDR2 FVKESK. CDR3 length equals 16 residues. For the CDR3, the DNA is TGTGCCAGCAGCCAGAGAAGCGGGGGGACTTCCTACGAGCAGTACTTC. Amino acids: CASSQRSGGTSYEQYF.

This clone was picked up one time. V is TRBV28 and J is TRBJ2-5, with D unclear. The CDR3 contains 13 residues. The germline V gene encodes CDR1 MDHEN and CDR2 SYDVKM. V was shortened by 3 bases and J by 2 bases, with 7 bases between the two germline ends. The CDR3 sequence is CASSLTLQETQYF. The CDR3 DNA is TGTGCCAGCAGTTTGACACTGCAAGAGACCCAGTACTTC.

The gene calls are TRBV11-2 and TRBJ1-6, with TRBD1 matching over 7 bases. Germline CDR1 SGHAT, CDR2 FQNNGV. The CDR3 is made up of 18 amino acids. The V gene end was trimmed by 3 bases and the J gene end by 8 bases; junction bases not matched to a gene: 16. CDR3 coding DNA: TGTGCCAGCAGCTTGAAACAGGGGAAATCCGATTCGGATTCACCCCTCCACTTT. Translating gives CASSLKQGKSDSDSPLHF.

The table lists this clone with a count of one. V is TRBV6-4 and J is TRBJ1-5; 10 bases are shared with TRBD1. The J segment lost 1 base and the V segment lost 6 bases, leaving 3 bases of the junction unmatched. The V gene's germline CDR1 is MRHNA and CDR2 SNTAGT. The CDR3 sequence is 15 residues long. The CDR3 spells CASSPTGGSNQPQHF. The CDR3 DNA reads TGTGCCAGCAGCCCGACAGGGGGCAGCAATCAGCCCCAGCATTTT.

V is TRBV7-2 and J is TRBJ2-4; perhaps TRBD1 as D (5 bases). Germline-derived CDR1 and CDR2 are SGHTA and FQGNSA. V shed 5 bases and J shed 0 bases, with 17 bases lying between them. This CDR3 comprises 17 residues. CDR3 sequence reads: CASSNRTETRAKNIQYF. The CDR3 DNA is TGTGCCAGCAGCAACAGGACCGAAACAAGAGCCAAAAACATTCAGTACTTC.

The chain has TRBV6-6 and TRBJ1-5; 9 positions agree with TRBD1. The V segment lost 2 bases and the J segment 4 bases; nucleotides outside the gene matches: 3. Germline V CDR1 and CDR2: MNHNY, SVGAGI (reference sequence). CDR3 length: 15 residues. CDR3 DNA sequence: TGTGCCAGCAGTTACGACAGGGGGGAGAATCAGCCCCAGCATTTT. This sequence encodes CASSYDRGENQPQHF.

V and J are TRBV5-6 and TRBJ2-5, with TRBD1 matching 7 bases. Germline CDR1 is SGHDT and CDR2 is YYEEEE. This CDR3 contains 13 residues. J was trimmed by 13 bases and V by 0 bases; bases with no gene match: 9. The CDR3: CASSLERVDRRYF. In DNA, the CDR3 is TGTGCCAGCAGCTTGGAACGAGTGGACAGGAGGTACTTC.

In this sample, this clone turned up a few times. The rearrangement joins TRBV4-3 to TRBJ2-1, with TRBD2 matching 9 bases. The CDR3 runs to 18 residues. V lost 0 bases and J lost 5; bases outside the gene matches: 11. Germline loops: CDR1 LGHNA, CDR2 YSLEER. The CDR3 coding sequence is TGCGCCAGCAGCCAAGATCCGAAGTTGCGGGGGGGCCACAATGAGCAGTTCTTC. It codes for CASSQDPKLRGGHNEQFF.

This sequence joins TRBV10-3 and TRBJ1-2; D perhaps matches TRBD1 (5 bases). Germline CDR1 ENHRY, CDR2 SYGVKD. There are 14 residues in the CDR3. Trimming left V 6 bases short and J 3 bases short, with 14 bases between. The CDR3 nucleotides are TGTGCCATCAGGCACCAGGGCCGCGACTATGGCTACACCTTC. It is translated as CAIRHQGRDYGYTF.